A selection of T cell receptor beta chains follows, all from one sample in a study of T cell responses to AZD1222 COVID-19 vaccine. Sequencing was performed with immunoSEQ multiplex PCR; in TCRdb, only in-frame clones are kept and a portion is missing. The repertoire holds approximately 150,000 clones, with approximately 92% as singletons. Here the sequenced sample was peripheral blood, taken on day 0 of AZD1222 vaccination. These receptors all stem from an adult in good health. The CDR3 runs from the conserved cysteine through the conserved F or W. D genes are given only for firm matches. Clone sizes are given selectively: once, few, many, or a class where the clone is expanded.

abundance	d_gene	v_gene	j_gene	CDR3nt	CDR3aa
.	TRBD2	TRBV18	TRBJ2-1	TGTGCCAGCTCACCATTATTTAGCGGGAGCTCCTACAATGAGCAGTTCTTC	CASSPLFSGSSYNEQFF
.	.	TRBV19	TRBJ1-1	TGTGCCAGTAGTAAGCCCCTCGACAGTGAAGCTTTCTTT	CASSKPLDSEAFF
.	.	TRBV30	TRBJ1-4	TGTGCCTGGAGTGTAGGCAGTCCAACTAATGAAAAACTGTTTTTT	CAWSVGSPTNEKLFF
.	.	TRBV30	TRBJ2-7	TGTGCCTGGAGTGCTGCAGGGAGAAACGAGCAGTACTTC	CAWSAAGRNEQYF
.	.	TRBV5-1	TRBJ2-5	TGCGCCAGCAGCCCTGGGACGTCCGGGCGGGAGACCCAGTACTTC	CASSPGTSGRETQYF
.	TRBD1	TRBV25-1	TRBJ1-1	TGTGCCAGCAGTGATTCTGGCAGGGGGCGGTTTGCTGAAGCTTTCTTT	CASSDSGRGRFAEAFF
.	.	TRBV28	TRBJ1-1	TGTGCCAGCAGGACTACGAACACTGAAGCTTTCTTT	CASRTTNTEAFF
.	.	TRBV7-9	TRBJ1-1	TGTGCCAGCAGCTTAGTTCGGTCGGGGTGGAACACTGAAGCTTTCTTT	CASSLVRSGWNTEAFF
once	.	TRBV14	TRBJ1-2	TGTGCCAGCAGCCAAGAACCCCGGCCGGGCTATGGCTACACCTTC	CASSQEPRPGYGYTF
.	.	TRBV7-2	TRBJ2-7	TGTGCCAGCAGCTTCGATACAGGCTCGGCAGGGGAGCAGTACTTC	CASSFDTGSAGEQYF
.	.	TRBV19	TRBJ1-2	TGTGCCAGTAGTATGGCGGCGCCCGCCGGTGGCTACACCTTC	CASSMAAPAGGYTF
.	TRBD1	TRBV11-2	TRBJ1-4	TGTGCCAGCAGCTTAAGGGGGCTTGGAGAAAAACTGTTTTTT	CASSLRGLGEKLFF
.	.	TRBV6-5	TRBJ2-7	TGTGCCACCCTAAAAAACAGGGAAGGCTACGAGCAGTACTTC	CATLKNREGYEQYF
.	.	TRBV5-1	TRBJ1-1	TGCGCCAGCAGCTTGGGTCCCACCAACACTGAAGCTTTCTTT	CASSLGPTNTEAFF
few	TRBD1	TRBV19	TRBJ2-6	TGTGCCAGTAGTGGACAGGGGGCTGGGGCCAACGTCCTGACTTTC	CASSGQGAGANVLTF
.	TRBD1	TRBV4-1	TRBJ1-2	TGCGCCAGCAGCCAAGATCCGTCAGGGGGAATCTATGGCTACACCTTC	CASSQDPSGGIYGYTF
few	TRBD1	TRBV18	TRBJ2-5	TGTGCCAGCCAGGGACAGGGAGGTATGGAGACCCAGTACTTC	CASQGQGGMETQYF
.	TRBD1	TRBV10-3	TRBJ1-4	TGTGCCACCAGGACAGGGCCAACTAATGAAAAACTGTTTTTT	CATRTGPTNEKLFF
.	.	TRBV18	TRBJ1-1	TGTGCCAGCTCACTACAGGAGAACACTGAAGCTTTCTTT	CASSLQENTEAFF
few	.	TRBV21-1	TRBJ1-1	TGTGCCAGCAGCAAAGGAGGGAAGGTGACTGAAGCTTTCTTT	CASSKGGKVTEAFF
.	TRBD2	TRBV19	TRBJ2-3	TGTGCCAGTAGTCACCCGGGACTACCTAGTACAGATACGCAGTATTTT	CASSHPGLPSTDTQYF
once	.	TRBV7-2	TRBJ2-7	TGTGCCAGCAGCTCTTACCGGGTCTTCTCATCTTACGAGCAGTACTTC	CASSSYRVFSSYEQYF